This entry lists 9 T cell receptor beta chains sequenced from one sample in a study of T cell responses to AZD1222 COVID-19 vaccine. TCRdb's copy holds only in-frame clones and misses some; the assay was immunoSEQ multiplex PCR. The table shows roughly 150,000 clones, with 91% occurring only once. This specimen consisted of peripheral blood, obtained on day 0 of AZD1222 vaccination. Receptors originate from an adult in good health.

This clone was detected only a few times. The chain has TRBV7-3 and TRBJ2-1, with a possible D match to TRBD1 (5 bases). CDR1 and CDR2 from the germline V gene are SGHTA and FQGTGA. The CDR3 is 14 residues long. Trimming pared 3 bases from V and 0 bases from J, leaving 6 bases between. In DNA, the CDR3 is TGTGCCAGCAGCTTCGACAGCTCCTACAATGAGCAGTTCTTC. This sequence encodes CASSFDSSYNEQFF. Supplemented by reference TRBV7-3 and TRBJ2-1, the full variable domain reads GAGVSQTPSNKVTEKGKYVELRCDPISGHTALYWYRQSLGQGPEFLIYFQGTGAADDSGLPNDRFFAVRPEGSVSTLKIQRTERGDSAVYLCASSFDSSYNEQFFGPGTRLTVL.

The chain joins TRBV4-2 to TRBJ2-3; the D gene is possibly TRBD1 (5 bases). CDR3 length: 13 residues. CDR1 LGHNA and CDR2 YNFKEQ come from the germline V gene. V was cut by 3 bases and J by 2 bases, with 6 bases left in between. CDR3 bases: TGTGCCAGCAGCCAGGGGCCCACAGATACGCAGTATTTT. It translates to CASSQGPTDTQYF.

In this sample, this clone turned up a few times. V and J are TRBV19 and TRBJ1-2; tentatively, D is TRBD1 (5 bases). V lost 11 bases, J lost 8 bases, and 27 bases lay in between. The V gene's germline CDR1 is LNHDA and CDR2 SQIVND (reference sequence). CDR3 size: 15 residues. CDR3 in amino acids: CASSGRGDYVEGYTF. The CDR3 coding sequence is TGTGCCTCCTCAGGTCGGGGGGACTATGTTGAGGGCTACACCTTC.

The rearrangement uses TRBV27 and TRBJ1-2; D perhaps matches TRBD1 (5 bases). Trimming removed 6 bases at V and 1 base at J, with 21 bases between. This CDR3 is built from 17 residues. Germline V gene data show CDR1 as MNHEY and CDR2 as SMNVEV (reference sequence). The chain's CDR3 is CASSQGGGEGFNYGYTF. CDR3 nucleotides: TGTGCCAGCAGCCAAGGTGGGGGGGAGGGATTTAACTATGGCTACACCTTC.

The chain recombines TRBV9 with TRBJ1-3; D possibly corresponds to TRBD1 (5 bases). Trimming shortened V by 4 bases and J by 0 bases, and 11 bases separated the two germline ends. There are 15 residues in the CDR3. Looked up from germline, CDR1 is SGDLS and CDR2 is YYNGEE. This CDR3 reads CASSPQVRSGNTIYF. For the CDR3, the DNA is TGTGCCAGCAGCCCACAGGTCCGCTCTGGAAACACCATATATTTT.

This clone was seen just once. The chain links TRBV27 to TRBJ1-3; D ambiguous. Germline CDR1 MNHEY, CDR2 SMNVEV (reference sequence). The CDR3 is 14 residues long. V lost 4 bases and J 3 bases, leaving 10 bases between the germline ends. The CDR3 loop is CASSSRVFGNTIYF. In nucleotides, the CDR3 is TGTGCCAGCAGTTCAAGGGTTTTTGGAAACACCATATATTTT.

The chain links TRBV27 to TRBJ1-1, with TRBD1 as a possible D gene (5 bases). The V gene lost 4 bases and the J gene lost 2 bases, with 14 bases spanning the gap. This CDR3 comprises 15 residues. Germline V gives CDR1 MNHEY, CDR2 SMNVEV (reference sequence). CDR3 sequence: CASSSLTGANTEAFF. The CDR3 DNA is TGTGCCAGCAGTTCCCTCACAGGTGCTAACACTGAAGCTTTCTTT.

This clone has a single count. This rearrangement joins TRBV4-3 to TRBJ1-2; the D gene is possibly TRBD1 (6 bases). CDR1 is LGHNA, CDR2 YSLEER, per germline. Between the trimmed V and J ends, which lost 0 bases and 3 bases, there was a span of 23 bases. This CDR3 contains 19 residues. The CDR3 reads CASSQDLGRGHFSDYGYTF. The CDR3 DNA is TGCGCCAGCAGCCAAGATTTAGGCAGGGGTCATTTCTCGGACTATGGCTACACCTTC.

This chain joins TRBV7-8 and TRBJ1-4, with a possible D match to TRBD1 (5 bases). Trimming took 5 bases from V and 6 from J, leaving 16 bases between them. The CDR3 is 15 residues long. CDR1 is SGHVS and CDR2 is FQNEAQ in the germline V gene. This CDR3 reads CASSPGGSRDEKLFF. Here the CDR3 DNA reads TGTGCCAGCAGCCCCGGGGGGTCGAGGGATGAAAAACTGTTTTTT.